Presented here are 2 T cell receptor beta chains from one specimen sequenced in a study of cytomegalovirus exposure and HLA in healthy donors. This PCR relied on a set of 60 Vbeta primers and 13 Jbeta primers. Produced via immunoSEQ multiplex PCR; TCRdb's table is partial and in-frame only. Here the sample spans over 150,000 clones, 55% to 70% being singletons. The sequencing input was PBMCs. These receptors were collected from a middle-aged woman in good health and CMV-seropositive.

Points on this clone: At one end, the junction sequence differs from germline, possibly due to a read error. The chain joins TRBV5-6 to TRBJ1-5, with TRBD1 matching 11 bases. CDR3 length: 15 amino acids. Germline loops: CDR1 SGHDT, CDR2 YYEEEE. The CDR3: CASSRTGGDNQPQNF. For the CDR3, the DNA is TGTGCCAGCAGCAGGACAGGGGGCGACAATCAGCCCCAGAATTTT.

The table lists this clone with a few counts. The chain employs TRBV4-3 and TRBJ2-1; D is perhaps TRBD2 (5 bases). Trimming pared 4 bases from V and 10 bases from J, leaving 17 bases between. Germline assignment: CDR1 LGHNA and CDR2 YSLEER. This CDR3 spans 14 amino acids. This chain's CDR3 is CASSPPLREREQFF. The CDR3 nucleotides read TGCGCCAGCAGCCCACCCCTTAGGGAGCGGGAGCAGTTCTTC.